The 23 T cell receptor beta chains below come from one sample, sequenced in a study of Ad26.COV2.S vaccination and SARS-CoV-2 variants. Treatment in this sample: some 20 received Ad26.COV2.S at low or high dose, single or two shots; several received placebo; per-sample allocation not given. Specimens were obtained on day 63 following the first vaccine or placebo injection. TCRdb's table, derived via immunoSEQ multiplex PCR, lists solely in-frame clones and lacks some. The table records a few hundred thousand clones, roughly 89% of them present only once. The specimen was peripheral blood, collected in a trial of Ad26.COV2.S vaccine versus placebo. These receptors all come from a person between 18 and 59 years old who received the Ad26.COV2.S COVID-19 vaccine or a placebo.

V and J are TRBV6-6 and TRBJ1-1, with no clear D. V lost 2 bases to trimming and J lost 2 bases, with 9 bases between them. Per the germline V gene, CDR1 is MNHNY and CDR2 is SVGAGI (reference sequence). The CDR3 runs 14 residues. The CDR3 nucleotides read TGTGCCAGCAGTTACGCGGGCGGTAACACTGAAGCTTTCTTT. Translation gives CASSYAGGNTEAFF.

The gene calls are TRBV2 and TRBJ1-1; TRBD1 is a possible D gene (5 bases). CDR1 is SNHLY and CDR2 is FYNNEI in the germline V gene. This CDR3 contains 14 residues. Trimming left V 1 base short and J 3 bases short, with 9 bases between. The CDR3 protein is CASSEGGGDTEAFF. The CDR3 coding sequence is TGTGCCAGCAGTGAAGGTGGGGGGGACACTGAAGCTTTCTTT.

The CDR3 here is CASSFPPVHRGPTYEQYV. CDR3 nucleotides: TGTGCCAGCAGCTTCCCCCCGGTCCACAGGGGCCCAACCTACGAGCAGTACGTC. The V call is TRBV21-1, the J call TRBJ2-7; the D call TRBD1 from the table was never checked on the DNA. TRBV21-1 is a pseudogene locus. There are 18 residues in the CDR3.

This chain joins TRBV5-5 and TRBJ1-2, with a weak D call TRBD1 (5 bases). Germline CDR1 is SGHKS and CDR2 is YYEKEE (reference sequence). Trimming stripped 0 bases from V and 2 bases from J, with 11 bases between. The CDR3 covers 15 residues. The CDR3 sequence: CASSLGGGVNYGYTF. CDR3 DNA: TGTGCCAGCAGCTTGGGGGGAGGGGTCAACTATGGCTACACCTTC. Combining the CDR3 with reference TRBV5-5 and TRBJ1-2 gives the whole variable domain DAGVTQSPTHLIKTRGQQVTLRCSPISGHKSVSWYQQVLGQGPQFIFQYYEKEERGRGNFPDRFSARQFPNYSSELNVNALLLGDSALYLCASSLGGGVNYGYTFGSGTRLTVV.

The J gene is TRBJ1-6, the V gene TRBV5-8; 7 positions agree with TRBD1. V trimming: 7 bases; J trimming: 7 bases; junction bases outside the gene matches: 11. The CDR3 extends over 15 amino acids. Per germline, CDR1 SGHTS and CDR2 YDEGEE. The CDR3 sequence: CASGSRGTANSPLHF. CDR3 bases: TGTGCCAGCGGAAGTCGGGGGACAGCGAATTCACCCCTCCACTTT.

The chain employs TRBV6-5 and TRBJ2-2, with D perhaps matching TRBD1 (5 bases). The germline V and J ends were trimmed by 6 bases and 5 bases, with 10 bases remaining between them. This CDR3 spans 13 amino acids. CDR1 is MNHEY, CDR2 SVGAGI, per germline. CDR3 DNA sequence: TGTGCCAGCAGCCAGCCAGGGACCGGGGAGCTGTTTTTT. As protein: CASSQPGTGELFF.

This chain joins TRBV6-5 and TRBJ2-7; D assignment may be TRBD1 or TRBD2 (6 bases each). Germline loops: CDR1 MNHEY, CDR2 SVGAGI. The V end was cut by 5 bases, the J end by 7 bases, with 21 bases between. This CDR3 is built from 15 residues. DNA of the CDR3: TGTGCCAGCAGTAAGTTAAGGAGGGGGATGTGGGAGCAGTACGTC. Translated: CASSKLRRGMWEQYV.

CDR3 residues: CASTGGAGSPLHF. CDR3 nucleotides: TGTGCCTCAACGGGGGGGGCCGGATCACCCCTCCACTTT. J is TRBJ1-6 and V is TRBV30, with a possible D match to TRBD1 (6 bases). The germline V and J ends were trimmed by 7 bases and 10 bases, with 17 bases remaining between them. The CDR3 totals 13 residues. Germline V gene data show CDR1 as GTSNPN and CDR2 as SVGIG (reference sequence).

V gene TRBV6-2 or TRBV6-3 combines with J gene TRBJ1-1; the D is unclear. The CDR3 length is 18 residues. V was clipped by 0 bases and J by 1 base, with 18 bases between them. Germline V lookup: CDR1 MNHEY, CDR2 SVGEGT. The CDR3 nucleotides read TGTGCCAGCAGTTACTCGATGGTGACCGCCCGGGGGAACACTGAAGCTTTCTTT. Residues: CASSYSMVTARGNTEAFF.

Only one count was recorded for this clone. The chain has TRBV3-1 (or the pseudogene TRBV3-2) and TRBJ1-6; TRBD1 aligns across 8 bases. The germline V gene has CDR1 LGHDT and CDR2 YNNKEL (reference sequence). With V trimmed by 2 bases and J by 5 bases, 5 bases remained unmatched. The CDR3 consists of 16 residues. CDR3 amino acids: CASSQPGTGNNSPLHF. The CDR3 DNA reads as TGTGCCAGCAGCCAACCAGGGACAGGCAATAATTCACCCCTCCACTTT.

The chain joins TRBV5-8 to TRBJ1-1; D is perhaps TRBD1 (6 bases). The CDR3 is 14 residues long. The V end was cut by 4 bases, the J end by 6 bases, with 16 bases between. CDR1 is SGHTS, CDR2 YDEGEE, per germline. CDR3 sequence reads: CASSHRRGRAEAFF. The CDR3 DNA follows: TGTGCCAGCAGCCATCGGAGGGGGAGAGCTGAAGCTTTCTTT.

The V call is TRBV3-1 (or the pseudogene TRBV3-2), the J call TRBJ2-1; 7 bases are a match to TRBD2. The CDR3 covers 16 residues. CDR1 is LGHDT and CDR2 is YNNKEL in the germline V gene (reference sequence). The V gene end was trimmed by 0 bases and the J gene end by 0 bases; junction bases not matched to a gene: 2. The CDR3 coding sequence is TGTGCCAGCAGCCAAGATCGGGGGGTCTCCTACAATGAGCAGTTCTTC. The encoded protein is CASSQDRGVSYNEQFF.

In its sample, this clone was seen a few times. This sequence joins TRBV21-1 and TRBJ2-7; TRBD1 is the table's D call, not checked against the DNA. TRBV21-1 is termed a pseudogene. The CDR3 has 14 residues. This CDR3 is CASSKGKGQYEQYV. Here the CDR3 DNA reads TGTGCCAGCAGCAAGGGAAAGGGACAGTACGAGCAGTACGTC.

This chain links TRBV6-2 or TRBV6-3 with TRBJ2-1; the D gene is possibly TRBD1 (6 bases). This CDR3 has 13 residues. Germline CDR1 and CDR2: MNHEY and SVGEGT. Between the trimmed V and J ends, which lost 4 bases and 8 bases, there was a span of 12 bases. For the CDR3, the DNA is TGTGCCAGCAGTTTCCCTCAGGGGTATGAGCAGTTCTTC. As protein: CASSFPQGYEQFF.

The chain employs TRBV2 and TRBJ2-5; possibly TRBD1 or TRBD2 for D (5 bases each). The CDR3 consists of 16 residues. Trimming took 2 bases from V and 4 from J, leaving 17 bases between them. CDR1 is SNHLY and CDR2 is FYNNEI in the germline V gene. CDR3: CASSESLGRIGETQYF. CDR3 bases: TGTGCCAGCAGTGAATCTCTGGGACGGATAGGAGAGACCCAGTACTTC.

CDR3 in amino acids: CASSPGGLGNQPQHF. The CDR3 DNA follows: TGCGCCAGCAGCCCGGGGGGTCTGGGCAATCAGCCCCAGCATTTT. V is TRBV4-3 and J is TRBJ1-5, with D possibly TRBD1 on 5 matching bases. There are 15 residues in the CDR3. The V and J ends lost 4 bases and 2 bases respectively, with 12 bases between them. Germline V gene sequence: CDR1 LGHNA, CDR2 YSLEER.

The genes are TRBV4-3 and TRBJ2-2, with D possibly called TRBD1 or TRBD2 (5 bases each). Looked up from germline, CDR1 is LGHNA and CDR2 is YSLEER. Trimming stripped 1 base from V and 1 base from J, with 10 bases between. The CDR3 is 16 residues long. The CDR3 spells CASSQGSGRNTGELFF. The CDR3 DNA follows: TGCGCCAGCAGCCAAGGTTCAGGGAGGAACACCGGGGAGCTGTTTTTT.

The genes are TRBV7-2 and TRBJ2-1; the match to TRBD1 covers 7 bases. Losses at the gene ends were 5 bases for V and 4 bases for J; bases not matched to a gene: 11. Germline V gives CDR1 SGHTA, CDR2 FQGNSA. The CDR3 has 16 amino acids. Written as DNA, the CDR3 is TGTGCCAGCAGCGCAGGCCGCGGCAGGGGGTACAATGAGCAGTTCTTC. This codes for CASSAGRGRGYNEQFF. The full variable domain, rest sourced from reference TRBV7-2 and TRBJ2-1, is GAGVSQSPSNKVTEKGKDVELRCDPISGHTALYWYRQSLGQGLEFLIYFQGNSAPDKSGLPSDRFSAERTGGSVSTLTIQRTQQEDSAVYLCASSAGRGRGYNEQFFGPGTRLTVL.

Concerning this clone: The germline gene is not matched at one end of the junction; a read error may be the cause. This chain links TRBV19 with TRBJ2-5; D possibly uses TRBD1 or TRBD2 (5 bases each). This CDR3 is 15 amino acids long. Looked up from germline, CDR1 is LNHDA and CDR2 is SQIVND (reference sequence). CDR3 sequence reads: CASSLEGRLQETQYF. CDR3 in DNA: TGTGCCAGTAGTCTAGAGGGGAGACTACAAGAGACCCAGTACTTC.

CDR3 loop: CSVEDRTNGYTF. The CDR3 region has the DNA TGCAGCGTTGAAGACAGGACTAATGGCTACACCTTC. The V gene is TRBV29-1, the J gene TRBJ1-2; D is uncertain. This CDR3 spans 12 amino acids. V was pared by 0 bases and J by 6 bases, with 8 bases between. The germline V gene encodes CDR1 SQVTM and CDR2 ANQGSEA.

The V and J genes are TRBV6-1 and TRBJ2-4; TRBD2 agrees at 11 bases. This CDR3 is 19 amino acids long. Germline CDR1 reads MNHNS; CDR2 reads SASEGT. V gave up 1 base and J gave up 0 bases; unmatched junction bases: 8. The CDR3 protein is CASSEVLQTSGGAKNIQYF. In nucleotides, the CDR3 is TGTGCCAGCAGTGAAGTTCTCCAAACTAGCGGGGGAGCCAAAAACATTCAGTACTTC.

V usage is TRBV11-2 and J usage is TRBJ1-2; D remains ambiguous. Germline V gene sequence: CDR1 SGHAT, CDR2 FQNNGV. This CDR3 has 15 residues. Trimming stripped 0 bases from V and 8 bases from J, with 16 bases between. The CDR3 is CASSLDLPSFWGYTF. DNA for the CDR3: TGTGCCAGCAGCTTAGATCTCCCATCTTTCTGGGGCTACACCTTC.

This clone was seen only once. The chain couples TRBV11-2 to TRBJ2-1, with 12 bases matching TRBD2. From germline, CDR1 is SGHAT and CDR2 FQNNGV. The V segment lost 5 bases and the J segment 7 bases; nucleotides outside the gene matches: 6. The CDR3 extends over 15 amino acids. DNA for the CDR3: TGTGCCAGCAGCCCGACTAGCGGGAGAAGTAATGAGCAGTTCTTC. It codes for CASSPTSGRSNEQFF.